This paragraph covers one T cell receptor (beta chain) sequence. The antigen remains undetermined. Peripheral blood, about 10 milliliters per donor, was collected. Germline V CDR1 and CDR2: SNHLY, FYNNEI. This CDR3 comprises 11 residues. The V end was cut by 3 bases, the J end by 6 bases, with 6 bases between. This specimen belongs to a study of blood T cells in healthy people across ages. Study-level points and caveats: Significant beta diversity loss was already apparent by age approximately 38, declining roughly linearly. Versus aged donors, long-lived donors had higher diversity and more naive CD4+ cells. Correlation between TCR beta diversity and naive T cell percentage was strong.

The second PCR ran about 6 to 12 cycles with a sample-barcoded 5' primer and J-beta primers. TCRdb ran MiXCR on the 5' RACE reads and lists one entry per CDR3 protein. The sample records over 600,000 distinct CDR3 sequences, approximately 53% being singletons. The source material was blood. This chain links TRBV2 with TRBJ2-7, with D uncertain. The origin of this receptor is a man between 35 and 55 years old in good health. The CDR3 reads CASSDGREQYF. The CDR3, as DNA: TGTGCCAGCAGTGACGGCCGCGAGCAGTACTTC.